This T cell receptor (beta chain) was obtained from a study of blood T cell repertoires in COVID-19. Study-level information: Both acute and convalescent COVID-19 samples were obtained from the United States, Italy and Spain.

The germline CDR1 and CDR2 sequences are SGHRS and YFSETQ. This CDR3 spans 15 amino acids. Trimming left V 0 bases short and J 7 bases short, with 14 bases between. Source study methods: Amplification from reference gene primers served as the basis for estimated nucleated cell counts. Sequenced by immunoSEQ multiplex PCR; TCRdb stores in-frame clones only, minus some. The D gene and trimming were derived from the DNA, and the V and J assignments and clone size from that table. Of around 200,000 clones in the sample, about 86% were seen once. Material for sequencing was peripheral blood. The V and J genes are TRBV5-1 and TRBJ2-1, with D perhaps TRBD1 (5 bases). The sequence derives from an older woman with COVID-19, enrolled during active disease. This chain's CDR3 is CASSLVPGRKNEQFF. The CDR3 DNA is TGCGCCAGCAGCTTGGTTCCAGGGCGGAAAAATGAGCAGTTCTTC.